This record looks at one T cell receptor beta chain sequence and its context. This specimen comes from a study of OX40 agonist ivuxolimab in advanced cancers. TCRdb's copy holds only in-frame clones and misses some; the assay was immunoSEQ multiplex PCR. The data hold about 93,000 clones, with roughly 90% observed a single time. This specimen consisted of CD4+ or CD8+ T cells sorted from blood, obtained in a trial of the OX40 agonist ivuxolimab. The sequence derives from an adult with an advanced solid tumor such as melanoma, head and neck, liver or kidney cancer.

In DNA, the CDR3 is TGTGCCATCAGCGCCGGGACGGTCTCCTACGAGCAGTACTTC. This gives the protein CAISAGTVSYEQYF. The chain has TRBV10-3 and TRBJ2-7; D might be TRBD1 or TRBD2, each matching 5 bases. The CDR3 totals 14 residues. V lost 6 bases to trimming and J lost 0 bases, with 12 bases between them. Germline V gene data show CDR1 as ENHRY and CDR2 as SYGVKD.